Listed below are T cell receptor beta chains from one sample, sequenced in a study of OX40 agonist ivuxolimab in advanced cancers. The method was immunoSEQ multiplex PCR; TCRdb's version includes in-frame clones alone and lacks a portion of them. The sample has tens of thousands of clones; 80% to 90% are singletons. The sample was CD4+ or CD8+ T cells sorted from blood, taken in a trial of the OX40 agonist ivuxolimab. Source of these receptors: an adult with an advanced solid tumor such as melanoma, head and neck, liver or kidney cancer. Both conserved end residues are part of each CDR3. The order of the fields is clone size, D gene, J gene, V gene, CDR3 length, CDR3 DNA, CDR3 protein. A D gene is named only where the DNA matches it firmly. For some rows the clone size is stated as once, few or many, or as a class when expanded; others skip it.

clone_size: -
d_call: -
j_call: TRBJ1-2
v_call: TRBV2
cdr3_length: 14
cdr3_nt: TGTGCCAGCAGTGAAGCGCGGGGATTATACGGCTACACCTTC
cdr3_aa: CASSEARGLYGYTF

clone_size: once
d_call: -
j_call: TRBJ1-2
v_call: TRBV7-3
cdr3_length: 15
cdr3_nt: TGTGCCAGCAGCACTAATCGGGGGGAGAACTATGGCTACACCTTC
cdr3_aa: CASSTNRGENYGYTF

clone_size: few
d_call: -
j_call: TRBJ1-1
v_call: TRBV13
cdr3_length: 14
cdr3_nt: TGTGCCAGCAGCTTTGGACTCTCGAACACTGAAGCTTTCTTT
cdr3_aa: CASSFGLSNTEAFF

clone_size: -
d_call: -
j_call: TRBJ2-5
v_call: TRBV7-6
cdr3_length: 14
cdr3_nt: TGTGCCAGCAGCGGGGGAGGGGGCAGGGAGACCCAGTACTTC
cdr3_aa: CASSGGGGRETQYF

clone_size: -
d_call: -
j_call: TRBJ2-3
v_call: TRBV4-1
cdr3_length: 14
cdr3_nt: TGCGCCAGCAGCCAGGGGTCAGGGACAGATACGCAGTATTTT
cdr3_aa: CASSQGSGTDTQYF

clone_size: few
d_call: TRBD2
j_call: TRBJ2-2
v_call: TRBV7-3
cdr3_length: 16
cdr3_nt: TGTGCCAGCAGCTTACTCGGCGGGGGGCCCACCGGGGAGCTGTTTTTT
cdr3_aa: CASSLLGGGPTGELFF

clone_size: -
d_call: -
j_call: TRBJ2-5
v_call: TRBV2
cdr3_length: 13
cdr3_nt: TGTGCCAGCAGTGAACCAGGGCGGGAGACCCAGTACTTC
cdr3_aa: CASSEPGRETQYF

clone_size: -
d_call: -
j_call: TRBJ2-7
v_call: TRBV28
cdr3_length: 15
cdr3_nt: TGTGCCAGCAGTTTACGTACAGGGAGAGAACACGAGCAGTACTTC
cdr3_aa: CASSLRTGREHEQYF

clone_size: -
d_call: TRBD1
j_call: TRBJ1-3
v_call: TRBV28
cdr3_length: 17
cdr3_nt: TGTGCCAGCAGGCGACAGGGGGGCTGGGGACCAGGAAACACCATATATTTT
cdr3_aa: CASRRQGGWGPGNTIYF

clone_size: -
d_call: -
j_call: TRBJ2-5
v_call: TRBV28
cdr3_length: 14
cdr3_nt: TGTGCCAGCAGTTTCGGGACCGATCAAGAGACCCAGTACTTC
cdr3_aa: CASSFGTDQETQYF

clone_size: -
d_call: -
j_call: TRBJ2-2
v_call: TRBV5-4
cdr3_length: 15
cdr3_nt: TGTGCCAGCAGCTTACCGGGACAATACACCGGGGAGCTGTTTTTT
cdr3_aa: CASSLPGQYTGELFF

clone_size: -
d_call: TRBD1
j_call: TRBJ1-2
v_call: TRBV2
cdr3_length: 15
cdr3_nt: TGTGCCAGCAGTGAAAAGGGACAGGGGTCCTATGGCTACACCTTC
cdr3_aa: CASSEKGQGSYGYTF

clone_size: -
d_call: -
j_call: TRBJ2-3
v_call: TRBV5-1
cdr3_length: 15
cdr3_nt: TGCGCCAGCAGCCTACAGGGTACGAGCACAGATACGCAGTATTTT
cdr3_aa: CASSLQGTSTDTQYF

clone_size: once
d_call: -
j_call: TRBJ2-1
v_call: TRBV9
cdr3_length: 15
cdr3_nt: TGTGCCAGCAGCCCCCGGGACTGGGCCTACAATGAGCAGTTCTTC
cdr3_aa: CASSPRDWAYNEQFF

clone_size: -
d_call: TRBD1
j_call: TRBJ1-2
v_call: TRBV6-1
cdr3_length: 19
cdr3_nt: TGTGCCAGCAGTGAAGCGCTTCGAGGTGGGACAGGGCGGTCCTATGGCTACACCTTC
cdr3_aa: CASSEALRGGTGRSYGYTF

clone_size: -
d_call: -
j_call: TRBJ2-1
v_call: TRBV5-1
cdr3_length: 15
cdr3_nt: TGCGCCAGCAGCTTGGCCTGGACACTTAACAATGAGCAGTTCTTC
cdr3_aa: CASSLAWTLNNEQFF

clone_size: -
d_call: TRBD2
j_call: TRBJ2-1
v_call: TRBV2
cdr3_length: 13
cdr3_nt: TGTGCCAACCCGCGGGAGCCGCGCAGCGAGCAGTTCTTC
cdr3_aa: CANPREPRSEQFF

clone_size: -
d_call: TRBD1
j_call: TRBJ1-1
v_call: TRBV13
cdr3_length: 13
cdr3_nt: TGTGCCAGCAGCTTGCGGGACAGGGATGAAGCTTTCTTT
cdr3_aa: CASSLRDRDEAFF

clone_size: -
d_call: -
j_call: TRBJ1-4
v_call: TRBV28
cdr3_length: 15
cdr3_nt: TGTGCCAGCAGTCCTATCTCGAGGGCTAATGAAAAACTGTTTTTT
cdr3_aa: CASSPISRANEKLFF

clone_size: -
d_call: TRBD2
j_call: TRBJ2-1
v_call: TRBV29-1
cdr3_length: 18
cdr3_nt: TGCAGCGTTGAGTCTAGCGGGGGCCTTATTAGCTCCTACAATGAGCAGTTCTTC
cdr3_aa: CSVESSGGLISSYNEQFF

clone_size: -
d_call: TRBD1
j_call: TRBJ2-2
v_call: TRBV27
cdr3_length: 14
cdr3_nt: TGTGCCAGCAGTTTGCAACAGGGGACCGGGGAGCTGTTTTTT
cdr3_aa: CASSLQQGTGELFF

clone_size: -
d_call: -
j_call: TRBJ2-1
v_call: TRBV6-5
cdr3_length: 15
cdr3_nt: TGTGCCAGCAGGCCCGACAGGGAGGGCTACAATGAGCAGTTCTTC
cdr3_aa: CASRPDREGYNEQFF

clone_size: few
d_call: TRBD1
j_call: TRBJ1-6
v_call: TRBV4-1
cdr3_length: 18
cdr3_nt: TGCGCCAGCAGCCAAGCCGCCGACAGGGCGGGGGTGGGTTCACCCCTCCACTTT
cdr3_aa: CASSQAADRAGVGSPLHF

clone_size: -
d_call: -
j_call: TRBJ2-3
v_call: TRBV29-1
cdr3_length: 16
cdr3_nt: TGCAGCGTCGCTCTAGGACCCGGCGTGGGCACAGATACGCAGTATTTT
cdr3_aa: CSVALGPGVGTDTQYF

clone_size: -
d_call: -
j_call: TRBJ1-6
v_call: TRBV6-1
cdr3_length: 14
cdr3_nt: TGTGCCAGCAGCGCGGCCGAGGGAGACTCACCCCTCCACTTT
cdr3_aa: CASSAAEGDSPLHF

clone_size: -
d_call: -
j_call: TRBJ1-6
v_call: TRBV6-1
cdr3_length: 16
cdr3_nt: TGTGCCAGCAGTGAAGCTGTCTTACGGGGGAATTCACCCCTCCACTTT
cdr3_aa: CASSEAVLRGNSPLHF

clone_size: -
d_call: -
j_call: TRBJ2-7
v_call: TRBV6-1
cdr3_length: 13
cdr3_nt: TGTGCCAGCAGTGAAGGACAGTTATACGAGCAGTACTTC
cdr3_aa: CASSEGQLYEQYF

clone_size: -
d_call: -
j_call: TRBJ1-1
v_call: TRBV7-2
cdr3_length: 14
cdr3_nt: TGTGCCAGCAGCTTAATAGCGGGAGGCACTGAAGCTTTCTTT
cdr3_aa: CASSLIAGGTEAFF

clone_size: -
d_call: TRBD2
j_call: TRBJ2-1
v_call: TRBV6-4
cdr3_length: 17
cdr3_nt: TGTGCCAGCAGTGACTCTACGACCCGGGGGGGTCGGAATGAGCAGTTCTTC
cdr3_aa: CASSDSTTRGGRNEQFF

clone_size: -
d_call: -
j_call: TRBJ2-7
v_call: TRBV11-2
cdr3_length: 14
cdr3_nt: TGTGCCAGCAGCTTAGATCTCTACCGGAACGAGCAGTACTTC
cdr3_aa: CASSLDLYRNEQYF

clone_size: -
d_call: TRBD2
j_call: TRBJ2-2
v_call: TRBV5-1
cdr3_length: 17
cdr3_nt: TGCGCCAGCAGCTTGATAGCGGGGGCCAGTAACACCGGGGAGCTGTTTTTT
cdr3_aa: CASSLIAGASNTGELFF

clone_size: -
d_call: -
j_call: TRBJ2-3
v_call: TRBV7-3
cdr3_length: 16
cdr3_nt: TGTGCCAGCAGCTTGGGGGTTGGATCTCGCACAGATACGCAGTATTTT
cdr3_aa: CASSLGVGSRTDTQYF

clone_size: -
d_call: -
j_call: TRBJ2-7
v_call: TRBV19
cdr3_length: 11
cdr3_nt: TGTGCCAGTAGCCCCTCCGACGAGCAGTACTTC
cdr3_aa: CASSPSDEQYF

clone_size: -
d_call: TRBD2
j_call: TRBJ2-5
v_call: TRBV5-1
cdr3_length: 16
cdr3_nt: TGCGCCAGCAGCTTGGAGCCTAGCGGCACACAAGAGACCCAGTACTTC
cdr3_aa: CASSLEPSGTQETQYF

clone_size: -
d_call: -
j_call: TRBJ1-4
v_call: TRBV2
cdr3_length: 15
cdr3_nt: TGTGCCAGCAGTGACTTAGGGACCAAGGATGAAAAACTGTTTTTT
cdr3_aa: CASSDLGTKDEKLFF

clone_size: -
d_call: -
j_call: TRBJ2-3
v_call: TRBV5-1
cdr3_length: 15
cdr3_nt: TGCGCCAGCAGGACAGGGCGGGGGGCCTCGGATACGCAGTATTTT
cdr3_aa: CASRTGRGASDTQYF

clone_size: -
d_call: TRBD1
j_call: TRBJ1-2
v_call: TRBV10-3
cdr3_length: 16
cdr3_nt: TGTGCCATCAGTGAGTCGGATAGGACAGGGACCTATGGCTACACCTTC
cdr3_aa: CAISESDRTGTYGYTF

clone_size: few
d_call: TRBD1
j_call: TRBJ2-1
v_call: TRBV7-2
cdr3_length: 16
cdr3_nt: TGTGCCAGCAGCTTAGCGGCAAGGGGGCCGTACAATGAGCAGTTCTTC
cdr3_aa: CASSLAARGPYNEQFF

clone_size: -
d_call: TRBD1
j_call: TRBJ2-7
v_call: TRBV15
cdr3_length: 14
cdr3_nt: TGTGCCACCAGCAGGGACAGGGGGAGGTACGAGCAGTACTTC
cdr3_aa: CATSRDRGRYEQYF

clone_size: -
d_call: -
j_call: TRBJ1-5
v_call: TRBV19
cdr3_length: 16
cdr3_nt: TGTGCCAGTAGTATAGCGTCAGGAGGGGGATATCAGCCCCAGCATTTT
cdr3_aa: CASSIASGGGYQPQHF

clone_size: -
d_call: -
j_call: TRBJ2-3
v_call: TRBV10-3
cdr3_length: 12
cdr3_nt: TGTGCCATCAGGGCTAGCACAGATACGCAGTATTTT
cdr3_aa: CAIRASTDTQYF

clone_size: once
d_call: TRBD1
j_call: TRBJ1-2
v_call: TRBV9
cdr3_length: 15
cdr3_nt: TGTGCCAGCAGCGTAGGGGGACAGGGCGTCTATGGCTACACCTTC
cdr3_aa: CASSVGGQGVYGYTF

clone_size: -
d_call: TRBD1
j_call: TRBJ1-6
v_call: TRBV13
cdr3_length: 18
cdr3_nt: TGTGCCAGCAGCTTAGGGACAGGGGTTCGGGCCGATAATTCACCCCTCCACTTT
cdr3_aa: CASSLGTGVRADNSPLHF

clone_size: -
d_call: -
j_call: TRBJ2-7
v_call: TRBV6-5
cdr3_length: 12
cdr3_nt: TGTGCCATCAGTGAGGCGACAAGTCCCCAGTACTTC
cdr3_aa: CAISEATSPQYF

clone_size: -
d_call: -
j_call: TRBJ1-2
v_call: TRBV7-9
cdr3_length: 13
cdr3_nt: TGTGCCAGCAGCCTGACAGCATCCTATGGCTACACCTTC
cdr3_aa: CASSLTASYGYTF

clone_size: -
d_call: -
j_call: TRBJ2-1
v_call: TRBV7-3
cdr3_length: 13
cdr3_nt: TGTGCCAGCAGCTTGAAGCCAGGGGATGAGCAGTTCTTC
cdr3_aa: CASSLKPGDEQFF

clone_size: once
d_call: -
j_call: TRBJ2-3
v_call: TRBV5-1
cdr3_length: 11
cdr3_nt: TGCGCCAGCACCGAAGGGCATACGCAGTATTTT
cdr3_aa: CASTEGHTQYF

clone_size: -
d_call: TRBD1
j_call: TRBJ2-1
v_call: TRBV11-3
cdr3_length: 15
cdr3_nt: TGTGCCAGCAGCTTCAACAGGGGCCCCTACAATGAGCAGTTCTTC
cdr3_aa: CASSFNRGPYNEQFF

clone_size: -
d_call: TRBD2
j_call: TRBJ2-3
v_call: TRBV5-1
cdr3_length: 18
cdr3_nt: TGCGCCAGCACGAGTGGGACTAGCGGGGGCCTTAGCACAGATACGCAGTATTTT
cdr3_aa: CASTSGTSGGLSTDTQYF

clone_size: once
d_call: -
j_call: TRBJ2-2
v_call: TRBV5-4
cdr3_length: 15
cdr3_nt: TGTGCCAGCAGCCAGGGACTTTCCTACACCGGGGAGCTGTTTTTT
cdr3_aa: CASSQGLSYTGELFF

clone_size: -
d_call: -
j_call: TRBJ1-6
v_call: TRBV7-3
cdr3_length: 15
cdr3_nt: TGTGCCAGCAGCTCGGACAGTAGCTATAATTCACCCCTCCACTTT
cdr3_aa: CASSSDSSYNSPLHF

clone_size: -
d_call: TRBD2
j_call: TRBJ2-2
v_call: TRBV5-6
cdr3_length: 16
cdr3_nt: TGTGCCAGCAGCTCCCACCAAGCGGGGGGAACCGGGGAGCTGTTTTTT
cdr3_aa: CASSSHQAGGTGELFF

clone_size: -
d_call: TRBD1
j_call: TRBJ1-2
v_call: TRBV9
cdr3_length: 14
cdr3_nt: TGTGCCAGCAGTGGAGAGGGGGCTTACTATGGCTACACCTTC
cdr3_aa: CASSGEGAYYGYTF

clone_size: -
d_call: -
j_call: TRBJ1-1
v_call: TRBV14
cdr3_length: 11
cdr3_nt: TGTGCCAGCAGCCAAGAACAGCGAGCTTTCTTT
cdr3_aa: CASSQEQRAFF